Listed below are T cell receptor beta chains from one sample, sequenced in a study of T and B cells in COVID-19 patients. TCRdb re-analysed the multiplex PCR reads in MiXCR, keeping a single row per CDR3 protein. Of roughly 3,900 distinct CDR3 sequences listed, approximately 23% are singletons. Sequenced sample: blood. These receptors all stem from a human donor with active COVID-19. The CDR3 runs from the conserved cysteine through the conserved F or W. The D gene is left open where the match is weak. Size is omitted from some rows. Given values are once, few, many or a class for expanded clones.

>medium-sized|-|TRBJ1-2|TRBV12-3/TRBV12-4
CASSPTGGALGYTF
TGTGCCAGCAGTCCCACGGGGGGGGCGCTTGGCTACACCTTC
>medium-sized|-|TRBJ2-7|TRBV7-2
CASSFSPSYEQYF
TGTGCCAGCAGCTTTAGCCCCTCCTACGAGCAGTACTTC
>medium-sized|-|TRBJ1-1|TRBV19
CASSIENSQNTEAFF
TGTGCCAGTAGTATAGAAAACAGCCAGAACACTGAAGCTTTCTTT
>many|-|TRBJ2-1|TRBV5-1
CASSGDGAYNEQFF
TGCGCCAGCAGCGGGGATGGGGCATACAATGAGCAGTTCTTC
>large|-|TRBJ2-2|TRBV11-3
CASSPTADTVTGELFF
TGTGCCAGCAGCCCGACAGCCGACACCGTCACCGGGGAGCTGTTTTTT
>-|-|TRBJ2-5|TRBV15
CATSVGGGAETQYF
TGTGCCACCAGCGTGGGGGGGGGGGCGGAGACCCAGTACTTC
>-|-|TRBJ1-5|TRBV20-1
CSARLSFNQPQHF
TGCAGTGCTAGATTGAGTTTCAATCAGCCCCAGCATTTT
>medium-sized|TRBD1|TRBJ1-1|TRBV19
CASRKGTGLGTEAFF
TGTGCCAGTAGAAAGGGGACAGGGCTGGGCACTGAAGCTTTCTTT
>-|-|TRBJ2-2|TRBV19
CASNLKGADTGELFF
TGTGCCAGTAACCTAAAGGGCGCTGACACCGGGGAGCTGTTTTTT
>medium-sized|-|TRBJ1-2|TRBV6-2/TRBV6-3
CASSYGYGYTF
TGTGCCAGCAGTTACGGGTATGGCTACACCTTC
>medium-sized|TRBD1|TRBJ1-2|TRBV30
CAWSVTGQNYGYTF
TGTGCCTGGAGTGTGACAGGGCAAAACTATGGCTACACCTTC
>medium-sized|-|TRBJ1-5|TRBV6-6
CASSYSPVGQSNQPQHF
TGTGCCAGCAGTTACTCTCCTGTCGGACAGAGCAATCAGCCCCAGCATTTT
>large|TRBD2|TRBJ2-7|TRBV11-3
CASSFGTSVSYEQYF
TGTGCCAGCAGCTTTGGGACTAGCGTATCCTACGAGCAGTACTTC
>-|TRBD2|TRBJ2-1|TRBV6-1
CATTKGLAGGRDNEQFF
TGTGCCACCACCAAGGGACTAGCGGGGGGGCGGGACAATGAGCAGTTCTTC
>medium-sized|-|TRBJ2-2|TRBV15
CATRKSRRGHTNTGELFF
TGTGCCACCAGGAAGTCCCGTCGGGGACATACGAACACCGGGGAGCTGTTTTTT
>medium-sized|TRBD2|TRBJ2-2|TRBV13
CASSFSGDYTGELFF
TGTGCCAGCAGTTTCAGCGGGGATTATACCGGGGAGCTGTTTTTT
>few|-|TRBJ2-6|TRBV7-3
CASSFQGQSGANVLTF
TGTGCCAGCAGCTTCCAAGGACAGTCTGGGGCCAACGTCCTGACTTTC
>-|TRBD1|TRBJ2-7|TRBV5-6
CASSTTGGSYEQYF
TGTGCCAGCAGCACGACAGGGGGGTCATACGAGCAGTACTTC
>many|TRBD2|TRBJ2-3|TRBV6-2/TRBV6-3
CASSSFRASGGSDTQYF
TGTGCCAGCAGCTCCTTCAGGGCTAGCGGGGGATCGGATACGCAGTATTTT
>medium-sized|-|TRBJ2-1|TRBV6-1
CASSRQVIQRFGQFF
TGTGCCAGCAGTCGACAGGTTATTCAACGTTTTGGGCAGTTCTTC
>-|TRBD1|TRBJ1-2|TRBV29-1
CSVKTGTGYGYTF
TGCAGCGTGAAGACCGGGACAGGGTATGGCTACACCTTC
>few|-|TRBJ1-1|TRBV25-1
CASTPGGPVGEAFF
TGTGCCAGCACCCCCGGGGGCCCCGTCGGTGAGGCTTTCTTT
>medium-sized|-|TRBJ2-2|TRBV6-5
CASSRSLSGELFF
TGTGCCAGCAGCCGTAGTTTAAGCGGGGAGCTGTTTTTT
>medium-sized|-|TRBJ2-7|TRBV30
CAWSEGGSYEQYF
TGTGCCTGGTCCGAGGGGGGCTCCTACGAGCAGTACTTC
>few|TRBD1|TRBJ1-3|TRBV25-1
CASYGQERNTIYF
TGTGCCAGTTACGGACAGGAACGAAACACCATATATTTT
>large|-|TRBJ1-4|TRBV11-3
CASSFGGTVFF
TGTGCCAGCAGCTTTGGAGGGACGGTGTTTTTT
>-|-|TRBJ1-3|TRBV15
CATSRGASGGTGNTIYF
TGTGCCACCAGCAGAGGGGCTAGCGGGGGGACTGGAAACACCATATATTTT
>-|TRBD2|TRBJ2-1|TRBV19
CASSIGGLAGGQIFVHNEQFF
TGTGCCAGTAGTATAGGGGGGCTAGCGGGGGGGCAAATTTTTGTCCACAATGAGCAGTTCTTC
>many|-|TRBJ1-4|TRBV7-6
CASSPLGNEKLFF
TGTGCCAGCAGCCCCCTCGGTAATGAAAAACTGTTTTTT
>-|-|TRBJ1-1|TRBV20-1
CSARIGGTEAFF
TGCAGTGCTAGGATAGGGGGCACTGAAGCTTTCTTT